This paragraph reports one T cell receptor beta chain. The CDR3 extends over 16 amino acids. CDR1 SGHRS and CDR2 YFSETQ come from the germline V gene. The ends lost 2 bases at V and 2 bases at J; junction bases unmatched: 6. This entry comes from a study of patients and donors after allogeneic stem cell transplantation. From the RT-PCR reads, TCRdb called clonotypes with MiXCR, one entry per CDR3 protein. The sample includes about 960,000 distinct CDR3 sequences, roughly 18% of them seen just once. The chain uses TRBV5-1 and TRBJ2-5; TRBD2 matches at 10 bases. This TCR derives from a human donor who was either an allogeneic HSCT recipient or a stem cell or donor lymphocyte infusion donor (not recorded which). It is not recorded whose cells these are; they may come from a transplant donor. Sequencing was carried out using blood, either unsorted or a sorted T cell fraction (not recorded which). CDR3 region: CASSFAGTSAQETQYF. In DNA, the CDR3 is TGCGCCAGCAGCTTCGCCGGGACTAGCGCTCAAGAGACCCAGTACTTC.